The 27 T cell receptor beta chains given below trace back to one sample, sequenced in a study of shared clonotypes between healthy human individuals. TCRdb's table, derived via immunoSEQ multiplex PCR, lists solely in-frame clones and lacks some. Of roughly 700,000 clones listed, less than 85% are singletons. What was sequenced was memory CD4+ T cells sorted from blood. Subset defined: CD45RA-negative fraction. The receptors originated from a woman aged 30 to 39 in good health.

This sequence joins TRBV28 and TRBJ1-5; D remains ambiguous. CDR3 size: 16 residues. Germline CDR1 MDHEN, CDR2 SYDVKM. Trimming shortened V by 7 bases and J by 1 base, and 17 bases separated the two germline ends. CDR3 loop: CASITLVSGSNQPQHF. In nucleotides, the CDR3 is TGTGCCAGCATTACCCTTGTGTCGGGGAGCAATCAGCCCCAGCATTTT.

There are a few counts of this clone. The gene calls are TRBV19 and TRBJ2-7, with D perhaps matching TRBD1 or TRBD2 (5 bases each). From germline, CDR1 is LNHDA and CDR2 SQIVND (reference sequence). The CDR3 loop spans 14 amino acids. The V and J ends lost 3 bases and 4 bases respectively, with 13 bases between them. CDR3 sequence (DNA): TGTGCCAGTAGTATGGGGCAGGGAGTATACGAGCAGTACTTC. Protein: CASSMGQGVYEQYF.

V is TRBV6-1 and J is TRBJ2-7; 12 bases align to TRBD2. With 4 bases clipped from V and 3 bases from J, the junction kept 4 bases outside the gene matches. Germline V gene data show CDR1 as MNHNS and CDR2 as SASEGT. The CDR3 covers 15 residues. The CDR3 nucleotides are TGTGCCAGCAGTGTAGGACTAGCGGGACTCTACGAGCAGTACTTC. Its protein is CASSVGLAGLYEQYF.

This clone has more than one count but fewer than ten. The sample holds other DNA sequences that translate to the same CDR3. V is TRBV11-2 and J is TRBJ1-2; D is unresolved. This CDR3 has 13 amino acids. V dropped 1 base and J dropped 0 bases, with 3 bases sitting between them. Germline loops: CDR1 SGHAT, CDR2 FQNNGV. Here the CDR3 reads CASSLGTNYGYTF. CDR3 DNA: TGTGCCAGCAGCTTAGGTACTAACTATGGCTACACCTTC.

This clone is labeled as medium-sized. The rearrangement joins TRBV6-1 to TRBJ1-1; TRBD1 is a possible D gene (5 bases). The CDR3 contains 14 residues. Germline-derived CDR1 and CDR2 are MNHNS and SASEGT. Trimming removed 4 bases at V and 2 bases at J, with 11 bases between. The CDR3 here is CASSAGPYNTEAFF. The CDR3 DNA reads TGTGCCAGCAGTGCGGGACCCTACAACACTGAAGCTTTCTTT.

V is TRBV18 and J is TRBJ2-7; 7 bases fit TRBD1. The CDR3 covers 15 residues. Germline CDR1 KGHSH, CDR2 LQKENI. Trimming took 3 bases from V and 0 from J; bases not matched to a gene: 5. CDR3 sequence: CASSPGQLRSYEQYF. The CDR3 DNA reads TGTGCCAGCTCACCGGGACAGTTACGCTCCTACGAGCAGTACTTC.

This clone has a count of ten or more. The CDR3 coding sequence is TGTGCCAGCAGTTTAGAGGGGGCCGTAGCTAACTATGGCTACACCTTC. Its protein product is CASSLEGAVANYGYTF. V gene TRBV28 combines with J gene TRBJ1-2; 7 bases are a match to TRBD1. This CDR3 contains 16 residues. The V segment lost 2 bases and the J segment 0 bases; nucleotides outside the gene matches: 6. Germline V gives CDR1 MDHEN, CDR2 SYDVKM.

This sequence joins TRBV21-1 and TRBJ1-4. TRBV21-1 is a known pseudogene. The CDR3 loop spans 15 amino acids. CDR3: CACRPTLSTNEKLFF. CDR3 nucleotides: TGTGCCTGCAGACCGACCCTTTCAACTAATGAAAAACTGTTTTTT.

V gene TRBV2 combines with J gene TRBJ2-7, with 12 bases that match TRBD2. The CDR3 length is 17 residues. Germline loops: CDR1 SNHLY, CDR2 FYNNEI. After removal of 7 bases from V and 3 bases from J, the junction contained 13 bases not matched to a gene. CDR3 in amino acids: CASKGGTSGPRVYEQYF. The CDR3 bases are TGTGCCAGCAAGGGGGGGACTAGCGGGCCAAGGGTCTACGAGCAGTACTTC.

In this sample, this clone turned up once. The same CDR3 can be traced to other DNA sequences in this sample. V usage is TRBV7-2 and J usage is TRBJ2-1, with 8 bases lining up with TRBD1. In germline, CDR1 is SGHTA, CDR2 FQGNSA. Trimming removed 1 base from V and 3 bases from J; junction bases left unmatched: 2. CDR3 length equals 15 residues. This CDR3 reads CASSLVGQGYNEQFF. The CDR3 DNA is TGTGCCAGCAGCTTAGTAGGACAGGGCTACAATGAGCAGTTCTTC.

The CDR3 protein is CAIQMGGTDTQYF. Here the CDR3 DNA reads TGTGCCATCCAAATGGGGGGCACAGATACGCAGTATTTT. This chain uses TRBV10-3 with TRBJ2-3; D tentatively reads TRBD1 or TRBD2 (5 bases each). The length of the CDR3 is 13 residues. Looked up from germline, CDR1 is ENHRY and CDR2 is SYGVKD. Trimming cost V 8 bases and J 1 base, with 10 bases left between them.

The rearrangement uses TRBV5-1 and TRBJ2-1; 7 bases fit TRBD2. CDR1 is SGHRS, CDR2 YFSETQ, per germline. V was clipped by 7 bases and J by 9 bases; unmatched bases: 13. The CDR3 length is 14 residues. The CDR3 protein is CASLAELPFSEQFF. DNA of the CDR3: TGCGCCAGCCTAGCGGAACTCCCGTTTAGTGAGCAGTTCTTC. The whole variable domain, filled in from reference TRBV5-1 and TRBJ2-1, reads KAGVTQTPRYLIKTRGQQVTLSCSPISGHRSVSWYQQTPGQGLQFLFEYFSETQRNKGNFPGRFSGRQFSNSRSEMNVSTLELGDSALYLCASLAELPFSEQFFGPGTRLTVL.

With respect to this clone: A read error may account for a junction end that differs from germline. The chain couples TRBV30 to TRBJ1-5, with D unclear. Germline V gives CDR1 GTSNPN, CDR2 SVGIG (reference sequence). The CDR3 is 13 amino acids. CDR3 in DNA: TGTGCCTGGAGTGTAAGTAGCGATCAGCCCCAGCATTTT. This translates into CAWSVSSDQPQHF.

DNA for the CDR3: TGTGCCAGCAGCCCGACCGGGACTGCGTACCAAGAGACCCAGTACTTC. Translated, it gives CASSPTGTAYQETQYF. The chain uses TRBV28 and TRBJ2-5; D is perhaps TRBD2 (6 bases). The germline V gene has CDR1 MDHEN and CDR2 SYDVKM. The CDR3 sequence is 16 residues long. V dropped 6 bases and J dropped 0 bases, with 17 bases sitting between them.

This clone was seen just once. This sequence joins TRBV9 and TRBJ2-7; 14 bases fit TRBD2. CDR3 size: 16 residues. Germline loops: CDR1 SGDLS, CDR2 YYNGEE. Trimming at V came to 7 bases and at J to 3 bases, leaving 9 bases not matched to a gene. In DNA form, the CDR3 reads TGTGCCAGCGGGGGACTAGCGGGAGTGGGGATCTACGAGCAGTACTTC. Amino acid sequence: CASGGLAGVGIYEQYF.

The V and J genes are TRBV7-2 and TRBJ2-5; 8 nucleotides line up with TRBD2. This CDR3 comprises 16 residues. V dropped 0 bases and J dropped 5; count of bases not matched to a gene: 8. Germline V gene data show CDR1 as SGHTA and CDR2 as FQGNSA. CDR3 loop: CASSLARAGAWETQYF. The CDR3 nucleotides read TGTGCCAGCAGCTTAGCCAGAGCGGGGGCATGGGAGACCCAGTACTTC.

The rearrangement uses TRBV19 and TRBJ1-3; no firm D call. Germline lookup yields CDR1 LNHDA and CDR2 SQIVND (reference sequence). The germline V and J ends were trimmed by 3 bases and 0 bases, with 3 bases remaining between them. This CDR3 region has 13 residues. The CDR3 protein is CASSINSGNTIYF. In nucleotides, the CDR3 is TGTGCCAGTAGTATCAACTCTGGAAACACCATATATTTT.

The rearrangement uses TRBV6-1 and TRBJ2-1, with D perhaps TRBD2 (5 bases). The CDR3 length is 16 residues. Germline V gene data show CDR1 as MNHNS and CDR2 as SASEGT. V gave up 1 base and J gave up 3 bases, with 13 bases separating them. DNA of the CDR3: TGTGCCAGCAGTGAAGGAGGGTACCGAGTCTACAATGAGCAGTTCTTC. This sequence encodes CASSEGGYRVYNEQFF.

CDR3 coding DNA: TGTGCCAGCAGCCCGGGAGAAAGACAAGAGACCCAGTACTTC. Protein product: CASSPGERQETQYF. The chain couples TRBV4-2 to TRBJ2-5; tentatively, D is TRBD2 (6 bases). Germline-derived CDR1 and CDR2 are LGHNA and YNFKEQ. V shed 4 bases and J shed 2 bases, with 11 bases lying between them. The CDR3 is made up of 14 amino acids.

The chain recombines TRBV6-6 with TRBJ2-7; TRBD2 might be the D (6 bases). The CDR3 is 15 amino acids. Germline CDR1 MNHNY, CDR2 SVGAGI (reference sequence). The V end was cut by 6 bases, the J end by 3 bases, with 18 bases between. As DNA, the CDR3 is TGTGCCAGCAGAGGCCAGGACACGGGACTCTACGAGCAGTACTTC. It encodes CASRGQDTGLYEQYF.

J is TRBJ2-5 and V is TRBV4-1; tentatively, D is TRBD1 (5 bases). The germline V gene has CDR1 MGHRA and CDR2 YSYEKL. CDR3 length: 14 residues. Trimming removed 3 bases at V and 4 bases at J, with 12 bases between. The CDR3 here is CASSQFQGTETQYF. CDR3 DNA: TGCGCCAGCAGCCAGTTTCAGGGTACAGAGACCCAGTACTTC.

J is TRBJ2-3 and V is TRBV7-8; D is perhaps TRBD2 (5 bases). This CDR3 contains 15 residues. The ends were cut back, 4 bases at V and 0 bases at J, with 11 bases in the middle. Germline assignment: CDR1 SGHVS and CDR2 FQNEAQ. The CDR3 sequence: CASSYSGTSTDTQYF. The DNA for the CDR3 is TGTGCCAGCAGCTACAGCGGAACTAGCACAGATACGCAGTATTTT. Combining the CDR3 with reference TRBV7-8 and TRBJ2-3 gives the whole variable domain GAGVSQSPRYKVAKRGQDVALRCDPISGHVSLFWYQQALGQGPEFLTYFQNEAQLDKSGLPSDRFFAERPEGSVSTLKIQRTQQEDSAVYLCASSYSGTSTDTQYFGPGTRLTVL.

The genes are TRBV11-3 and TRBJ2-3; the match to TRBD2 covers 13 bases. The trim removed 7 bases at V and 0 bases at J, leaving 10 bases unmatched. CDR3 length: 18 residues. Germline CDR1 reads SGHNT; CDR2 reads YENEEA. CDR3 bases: TGTGCCAGCAACCGACTAGCGGGAGGCCGAACTAGCACAGATACGCAGTATTTT. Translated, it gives CASNRLAGGRTSTDTQYF.

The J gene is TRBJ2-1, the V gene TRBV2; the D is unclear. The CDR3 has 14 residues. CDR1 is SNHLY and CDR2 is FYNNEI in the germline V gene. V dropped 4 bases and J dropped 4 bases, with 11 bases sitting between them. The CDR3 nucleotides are TGTGCCAGCAGTGTTTACCGCACATACAATGAGCAGTTCTTC. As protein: CASSVYRTYNEQFF.

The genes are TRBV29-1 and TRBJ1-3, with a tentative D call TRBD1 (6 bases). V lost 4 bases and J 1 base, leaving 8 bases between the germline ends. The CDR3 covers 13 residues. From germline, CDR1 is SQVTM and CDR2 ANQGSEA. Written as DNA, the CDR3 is TGCAGCGTTGTCAGGGGTTCTGGAAACACCATATATTTT. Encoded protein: CSVVRGSGNTIYF.

CDR3 residues: CASSEWESTDTQYF. The CDR3, as DNA: TGCGCCAGCAGTGAATGGGAAAGCACAGATACGCAGTATTTT. The V gene is TRBV10-1, the J gene TRBJ2-3; no clear D. Germline loops: CDR1 WNHNN, CDR2 SYGVQD (reference sequence). This CDR3 comprises 14 residues. Trimming took off 3 bases at V and 0 bases at J, with 7 bases between the two ends.

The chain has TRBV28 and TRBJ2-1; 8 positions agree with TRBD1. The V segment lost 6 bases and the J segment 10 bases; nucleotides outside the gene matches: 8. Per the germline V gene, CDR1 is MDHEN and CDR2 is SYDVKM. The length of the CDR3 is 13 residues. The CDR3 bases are TGTGCCAGCAGCCTGCAGGGGGCGAGAGAGCAGTTCTTC. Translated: CASSLQGAREQFF. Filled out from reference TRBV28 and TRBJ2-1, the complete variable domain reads DVKVTQSSRYLVKRTGEKVFLECVQDMDHENMFWYRQDPGLGLRLIYFSYDVKMKEKGDIPEGYSVSREKKERFSLILESASTNQTSMYLCASSLQGAREQFFGPGTRLTVL.